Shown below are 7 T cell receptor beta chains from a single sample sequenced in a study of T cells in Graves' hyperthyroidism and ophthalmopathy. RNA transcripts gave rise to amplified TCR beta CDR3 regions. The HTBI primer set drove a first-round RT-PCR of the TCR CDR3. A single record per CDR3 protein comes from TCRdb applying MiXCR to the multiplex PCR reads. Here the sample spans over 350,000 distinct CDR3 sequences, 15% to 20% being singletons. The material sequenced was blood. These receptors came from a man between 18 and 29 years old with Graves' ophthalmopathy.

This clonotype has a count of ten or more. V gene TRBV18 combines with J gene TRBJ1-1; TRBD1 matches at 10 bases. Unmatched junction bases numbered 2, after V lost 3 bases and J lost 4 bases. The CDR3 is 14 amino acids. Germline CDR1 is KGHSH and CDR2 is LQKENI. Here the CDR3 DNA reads TGTGCCAGCTCACCTTGGGACAGGGGCACTGAAGCTTTCTTT. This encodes CASSPWDRGTEAFF.

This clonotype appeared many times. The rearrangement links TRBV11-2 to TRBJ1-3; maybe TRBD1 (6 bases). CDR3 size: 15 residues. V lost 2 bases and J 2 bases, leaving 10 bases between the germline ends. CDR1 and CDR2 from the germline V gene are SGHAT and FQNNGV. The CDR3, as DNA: TGTGCCAGCAGCTTACCCCAGGGGACTGGAAACACCATATATTTT. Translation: CASSLPQGTGNTIYF. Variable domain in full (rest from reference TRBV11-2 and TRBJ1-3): EAGVAQSPRYKIIEKRQSVAFWCNPISGHATLYWYQQILGQGPKLLIQFQNNGVVDDSQLPKDRFSAERLKGVDSTLKIQPAKLEDSAVYLCASSLPQGTGNTIYFGEGSWLTVV.

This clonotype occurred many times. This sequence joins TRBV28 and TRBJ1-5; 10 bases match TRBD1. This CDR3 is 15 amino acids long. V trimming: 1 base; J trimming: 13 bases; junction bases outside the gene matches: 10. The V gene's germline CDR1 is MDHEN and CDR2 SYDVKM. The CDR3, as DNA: TGTGCCAGCAGTTTATTGACAGGGGGCTTGGTTGGGCAGCATTTT. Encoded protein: CASSLLTGGLVGQHF.

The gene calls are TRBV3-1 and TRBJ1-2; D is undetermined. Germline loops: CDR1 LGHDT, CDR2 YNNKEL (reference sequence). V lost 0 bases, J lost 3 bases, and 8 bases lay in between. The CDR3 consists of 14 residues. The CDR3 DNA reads TGTGCCAGCAGCCAAGAGGGCCGCCACTATGGCTACACCTTC. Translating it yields CASSQEGRHYGYTF.

As DNA, the CDR3 is TGTGCCAGTAGTATGGGTAGGGGAGTTACGCAGTATTTT. Translated: CASSMGRGVTQYF. V gene TRBV19 combines with J gene TRBJ2-3, with D perhaps being TRBD1 or TRBD2 (5 bases each). Trimming left V 3 bases short and J 8 bases short, with 12 bases between. This CDR3 spans 13 amino acids. CDR1 is LNHDA and CDR2 is SQIVND in the germline V gene (reference sequence).

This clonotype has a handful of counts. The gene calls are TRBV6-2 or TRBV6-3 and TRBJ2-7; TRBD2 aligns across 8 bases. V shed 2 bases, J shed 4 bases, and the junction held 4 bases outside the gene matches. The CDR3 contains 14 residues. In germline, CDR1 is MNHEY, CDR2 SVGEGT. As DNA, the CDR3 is TGTGCCAGCAGTTACAAGCGGGGGTGGTACGAGCAGTACTTC. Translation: CASSYKRGWYEQYF.

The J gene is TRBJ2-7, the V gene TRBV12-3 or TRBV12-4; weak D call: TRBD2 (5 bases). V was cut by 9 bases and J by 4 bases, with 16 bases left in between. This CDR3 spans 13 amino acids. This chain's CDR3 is CASTATGEYEQYF. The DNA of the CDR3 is TGTGCCAGTACCGCGACCGGGGAATACGAGCAGTACTTC.